This T cell receptor (beta chain) was found in a study of T cell responses to AZD1222 COVID-19 vaccine. V gave up 4 bases and J gave up 4 bases; unmatched junction bases: 4. This CDR3 region has 14 residues. Germline V gene sequence: CDR1 SQVTM, CDR2 ANQGSEA. Profiling relied on immunoSEQ multiplex PCR, and the TCRdb table lists in-frame clones only, not all of them. There are around 50,000 clones in the sample; around 84% occur only once, and roughly 10% lies in the top ten. The sequence was collected from an adult in good health. The material sequenced was peripheral blood, taken on day 0 of AZD1222 vaccination. The gene calls are TRBV29-1 and TRBJ2-7; 13 nucleotides line up with TRBD2. CDR3 protein: CSVVRTSGSYEQYF. CDR3 DNA: TGCAGCGTTGTAAGGACTAGCGGGAGTTACGAGCAGTACTTC.